One and the same sample provided the 14 T cell receptor beta chains below, sequenced in a study of regulatory T cells in long-lasting Graves disease. Assembly of TCR beta libraries relied on iRepertoire HTBI primers together with Arm-PCR of CDR3 regions. TCRdb redid the calling of the multiplex PCR reads with MiXCR, one entry per CDR3 protein. The sample comprises approximately 290,000 distinct CDR3 sequences, roughly 21% of which are singletons, and around three fifths rests with the top ten. Described time point: persistent/refractory GD, antithyroid drugs over 5 years with positive TRAb. Making the TCR library involved RNA that had been extracted from PBMCs. The specimen comprised peripheral blood mononuclear cells (PBMCs), sampled when the disease was refractory, from a patient treated with antithyroid drugs. The receptors shown here come from a female donor with Graves disease.

In its sample, this clonotype was seen many times. This rearrangement joins TRBV11-2 to TRBJ1-4, with D uncertain. Trimming shortened V by 1 base and J by 0 bases, and 9 bases separated the two germline ends. Germline assignment: CDR1 SGHAT and CDR2 FQNNGV. The CDR3 has 16 amino acids. CDR3 in amino acids: CASSLGRAATNEKLFF. The CDR3, as DNA: TGTGCCAGCAGCTTAGGTCGGGCAGCAACTAATGAAAAACTGTTTTTT. The entire variable domain, with the rest obtained from reference TRBV11-2 and TRBJ1-4, is as follows: EAGVAQSPRYKIIEKRQSVAFWCNPISGHATLYWYQQILGQGPKLLIQFQNNGVVDDSQLPKDRFSAERLKGVDSTLKIQPAKLEDSAVYLCASSLGRAATNEKLFFGSGTQLSVL.

Regarding this clonotype: A much larger clone sits a single nucleotide away, making a read error possible. The rearrangement links TRBV7-2 to TRBJ2-7, with 8 bases aligning to TRBD2. The trim removed 7 bases at V and 5 bases at J, leaving 22 bases unmatched. The CDR3 is made up of 18 amino acids. Germline V gene sequence: CDR1 SGHTA, CDR2 FQGNSA. CDR3 sequence (DNA): TGTGCCAGCAACTCCACCAACCCTTTAAGCGGGAGTATCGACGAGCAGTACTTC. Translation gives CASNSTNPLSGSIDEQYF.

The CDR3 bases are TGTGCCAGTTCGACGGGGTTTGGCTACGAGCAGTACTTC. It specifies CASSTGFGYEQYF. The V gene is TRBV19, the J gene TRBJ2-7, with D perhaps TRBD2 (5 bases). CDR1 and CDR2 from the germline V gene are LNHDA and SQIVND (reference sequence). Trimming shortened V by 8 bases and J by 3 bases, and 14 bases separated the two germline ends. This CDR3 has 13 residues.

This clonotype was picked up many times. The chain uses TRBV2 and TRBJ1-1; D uncertain. Germline values: CDR1 SNHLY, CDR2 FYNNEI. Trimming left V 6 bases short and J 8 bases short, with 10 bases between. The CDR3 is 11 residues long. The CDR3 region is CASRGTLEAFF. In DNA form, the CDR3 reads TGTGCCAGCAGAGGCACCTTGGAAGCTTTCTTT.

The chain links TRBV9 to TRBJ1-1, with D possibly being TRBD1 (6 bases). The CDR3 sequence is 15 residues long. In germline, CDR1 is SGDLS, CDR2 YYNGEE. Trimming pared 4 bases from V and 3 bases from J, leaving 16 bases between. The CDR3: CASSLSQGKDTEAFF. The CDR3 DNA sequence: TGTGCCAGCAGCCTCTCCCAGGGGAAGGACACTGAAGCTTTCTTT.

This clonotype was seen many times. This chain links TRBV28 with TRBJ2-7, with TRBD1 identical over 9 bases. Germline loops: CDR1 MDHEN, CDR2 SYDVKM. The V segment lost 7 bases and the J segment 3 bases; nucleotides outside the gene matches: 16. The CDR3 is made up of 17 amino acids. CDR3 sequence reads: CASTLGQGLSEFYEQYF. CDR3 in DNA: TGTGCCAGCACCCTCGGACAGGGGTTGTCGGAATTCTACGAGCAGTACTTC.

J is TRBJ2-3 and V is TRBV2; TRBD2 matches 9 bases. Germline CDR1 SNHLY, CDR2 FYNNEI. V gave up 0 bases and J gave up 5 bases; unmatched junction bases: 3. The CDR3 has 15 amino acids. The DNA for the CDR3 is TGTGCCAGCAGTGAAGCTAGCGGGAGATTAGATACGCAGTATTTT. Translating gives CASSEASGRLDTQYF.

In this sample, this clonotype turned up many times. The gene calls are TRBV6-1 and TRBJ1-1; weak D call: TRBD1 (5 bases). V was pared by 6 bases and J by 2 bases, with 16 bases between. The CDR3 covers 15 residues. Germline V CDR1 and CDR2: MNHNS, SASEGT. The CDR3 is CASRPQGFGNTEAFF. CDR3 DNA: TGTGCCAGCAGGCCTCAGGGATTTGGAAACACTGAAGCTTTCTTT.

The gene calls are TRBV30 and TRBJ1-1; 11 bases align to TRBD1. The CDR3 is 14 amino acids. J gave up 6 bases and V 0 bases, and 3 bases lay outside the gene matches. Germline lookup yields CDR1 GTSNPN and CDR2 SVGIG (reference sequence). The chain's CDR3 is CAWSVGTGGPEAFF. Here the CDR3 DNA reads TGTGCCTGGAGTGTAGGGACAGGGGGACCTGAAGCTTTCTTT.

This clonotype was recorded at least ten times. The rearrangement links TRBV2 to TRBJ1-1, with a weak D call TRBD1 (5 bases). Trimming stripped 7 bases from V and 4 bases from J, with 13 bases between. Germline assignment: CDR1 SNHLY and CDR2 FYNNEI. This CDR3 contains 13 residues. CDR3 loop: CASTGLRGTEAFF. For the CDR3, the DNA is TGTGCCAGCACGGGGCTCCGGGGCACTGAAGCTTTCTTT.

The genes are TRBV20-1 and TRBJ2-5, with 10 nucleotides matching TRBD2. Losses at the gene ends were 0 bases for V and 2 bases for J; bases not matched to a gene: 6. The CDR3 extends over 16 amino acids. Germline V CDR1 and CDR2: DFQATT, SNEGSKA (reference sequence). The CDR3 reads CSARDLAGGWQETQYF. The CDR3 nucleotides are TGCAGTGCTAGAGATTTAGCGGGAGGTTGGCAAGAGACCCAGTACTTC.

Many counts were recorded for this clonotype. This chain joins TRBV11-2 and TRBJ1-2; D uncertain. The CDR3 is made up of 15 amino acids. Germline V gene data show CDR1 as SGHAT and CDR2 as FQNNGV. Trimming pared 4 bases from V and 3 bases from J, leaving 15 bases between. This chain's CDR3 is CASSSLTGRYYGYTF. The CDR3 bases are TGTGCCAGCAGCTCCTTAACCGGGAGATACTATGGCTACACCTTC.

The CDR3 sequence: CASSSNPGRATNEKLFF. The CDR3 bases are TGTGCCAGCAGCTCCAACCCCGGACGGGCAACTAATGAAAAACTGTTTTTT. J is TRBJ1-4 and V is TRBV6-2 or TRBV6-3; the D is unclear. V dropped 6 bases and J dropped 0 bases, with 17 bases sitting between them. The CDR3 totals 17 residues. Germline V gene sequence: CDR1 MNHEY, CDR2 SVGEGT.

To note about this clonotype: This may arise from a read error, as a much more abundant clone is one base away. The chain links TRBV7-9 to TRBJ1-2; D gene ambiguous. Germline V lookup: CDR1 SEHNR, CDR2 FQNEAQ (reference sequence). CDR3 length equals 13 residues. The V and J ends lost 4 bases and 7 bases respectively, with 13 bases between them. The CDR3 is CASSSRLYGGYTF. For the CDR3, the DNA is TGTGCCAGCAGCTCACGGTTGTATGGTGGCTACACCTTC.